This passage covers 28 T cell receptor beta chains from one sample sequenced in a study of neurological immune-mediated disorders. TCRdb called the 5' RACE reads again in MiXCR, with one record for every CDR3 protein. In the table there are approximately 60,000 distinct CDR3 sequences, 4% to 5.5% of which are singletons. Sequenced sample: PBMCs. These TCRs come from a man in his fifties with multiple sclerosis.

This clonotype showed up many times. This chain joins TRBV7-9 and TRBJ2-7; TRBD2 aligns across 7 bases. Germline values: CDR1 SEHNR, CDR2 FQNEAQ (reference sequence). V lost 3 bases, J lost 6 bases, and 5 bases stayed unmatched. The CDR3 is 13 residues long. The chain's CDR3 is CASSFRAGVEQYF. The DNA of the CDR3 is TGTGCCAGCAGCTTTAGGGCGGGGGTCGAGCAGTACTTC.

This clonotype was found many times. V usage is TRBV29-1 and J usage is TRBJ1-1; D unclear. V was trimmed by 7 bases and J by 1 base, leaving 16 bases between them. CDR3 length: 14 residues. Germline CDR1 SQVTM, CDR2 ANQGSEA. CDR3 coding DNA: TGCAGCGGTTTATTACGGTCCTCGAACACTGAAGCTTTCTTT. As protein: CSGLLRSSNTEAFF.

Many counts were recorded for this clonotype. The chain has TRBV5-5 and TRBJ2-6; 8 positions match TRBD1. Per the germline V gene, CDR1 is SGHKS and CDR2 is YYEKEE (reference sequence). Trimming cost V 5 bases and J 0 bases; bases outside gene matches: 4. The CDR3 is 16 amino acids. CDR3 DNA: TGTGCCAGCAGTTGGACAGGGCGCTCTGGGGCCAACGTCCTGACTTTC. Its translation: CASSWTGRSGANVLTF.

In this sample, this clonotype turned up a few times. The chain carries TRBV28 and TRBJ1-2, with D maybe TRBD1 (6 bases). Trimming pared 1 base from V and 1 base from J, leaving 13 bases between. This CDR3 contains 16 residues. Germline V lookup: CDR1 MDHEN, CDR2 SYDVKM. CDR3 coding DNA: TGTGCCAGCAGTTTATCGGGGGCAGGGGTTAACTATGGCTACACCTTC. It yields the protein CASSLSGAGVNYGYTF.

This clonotype was observed many times. This rearrangement joins TRBV5-1 to TRBJ1-2; TRBD1 matches 7 bases. With 4 bases clipped from V and 8 bases from J, the junction kept 5 bases outside the gene matches. CDR3 size: 12 residues. CDR1 and CDR2 (germline): SGHRS, YFSETQ. Here the CDR3 DNA reads TGCGCCAGCAGCCCGGACAGGAGCGGCTACACCTTC. This sequence encodes CASSPDRSGYTF.

This clonotype was found many times. This CDR3 is missing its conserved last phenylalanine or tryptophan, likely due to a read error. This chain joins TRBV4-2 and TRBJ2-6; D gene uncertain. Between the trimmed V and J ends, which lost 0 bases and 0 bases, there was a span of 6 bases. The CDR3 sequence is 16 residues long. CDR1 and CDR2 from the germline V gene are LGHNA and YNFKEQ. Here the CDR3 DNA reads TGTGCCAGCAGCCAAGATCAGGACTCTGGGGCCAACGTCCTGACTAAC. Residues: CASSQDQDSGANVLTN.

This clonotype was seen a few times. The rearrangement uses TRBV20-1 and TRBJ2-3, with 9 bases fitting TRBD2. The length of the CDR3 is 13 residues. J gave up 3 bases and V 7 bases, and 5 bases lay outside the gene matches. Germline CDR1 and CDR2: DFQATT and SNEGSKA (reference sequence). The CDR3 protein is CSVKREVTDTQYF. The CDR3, as DNA: TGCAGTGTAAAGCGGGAGGTAACAGATACGCAGTATTTT.

This clonotype was counted ten times or more. The chain is built from TRBV7-9 and TRBJ1-2, with D unclear. Trimming took off 3 bases at V and 0 bases at J, with 5 bases between the two ends. In germline, CDR1 is SEHNR, CDR2 FQNEAQ (reference sequence). The length of the CDR3 is 13 residues. The CDR3 here is CASSLATNYGYTF. The CDR3 DNA follows: TGTGCCAGCAGCTTGGCAACTAACTATGGCTACACCTTC.

This clonotype came up many times. This chain connects TRBV29-1 to TRBJ2-7; 7 bases agree with TRBD1. V was pared by 3 bases and J by 9 bases, with 11 bases of the junction left unmatched. Germline values: CDR1 SQVTM, CDR2 ANQGSEA. CDR3 length: 13 amino acids. CDR3 sequence: CSVEKDRYSPQYF. The CDR3 DNA sequence: TGCAGCGTTGAGAAGGACAGGTATAGTCCGCAGTACTTC.

This clonotype was seen repeatedly, ten times or more. The chain employs TRBV5-1 and TRBJ1-2, with D perhaps matching TRBD1 (6 bases). This CDR3 has 14 residues. The V end lost 0 bases, the J end lost 2 bases, and 8 bases lay between the germline ends. Germline assignment: CDR1 SGHRS and CDR2 YFSETQ. This chain's CDR3 is CASSLDQGNYGYTF. DNA for the CDR3: TGCGCCAGCAGCTTGGATCAGGGGAACTATGGCTACACCTTC.

This clonotype was seen more than once but under ten times. This clone may be a read error of a much larger clone one base away. The J gene is TRBJ2-7, the V gene TRBV20-1; 8 bases agree with TRBD2. The CDR3 covers 14 residues. The V gene's germline CDR1 is DFQATT and CDR2 SNEGSKA (reference sequence). Trimming at V came to 5 bases and at J to 2 bases, leaving 8 bases not matched to a gene. In nucleotides, the CDR3 is TGCAGTGCTGCGGGGACTAGAGGCGCCTACGAGCAGTACTTC. Amino acid sequence: CSAAGTRGAYEQYF.

This clonotype has at least ten counts. The rearrangement joins TRBV29-1 to TRBJ2-1; D not resolved. Trimming cost V 6 bases and J 10 bases, with 19 bases left between them. The germline CDR1 and CDR2 sequences are SQVTM and ANQGSEA. The CDR3 totals 13 residues. The CDR3 region is CSVGLRLRPEQFF. Here the CDR3 DNA reads TGCAGCGTCGGTCTGCGGCTCCGCCCAGAGCAGTTCTTC.

This clonotype showed up many times. The chain joins TRBV7-9 to TRBJ2-5; D is unclear. This CDR3 has 13 residues. The V gene lost 3 bases and the J gene lost 2 bases, with 7 bases spanning the gap. Looked up from germline, CDR1 is SEHNR and CDR2 is FQNEAQ (reference sequence). This CDR3 is CASSFSLQETQYF. The CDR3 DNA is TGTGCCAGCAGCTTTTCCTTACAAGAGACCCAGTACTTC.

This clonotype came up many times. The V call is TRBV6-2 or TRBV6-3, the J call TRBJ2-5; D tentatively fits TRBD1 or TRBD2 (7 bases each). This CDR3 region has 18 residues. Germline CDR1 MNHEY, CDR2 SVGEGT. The V end was cut by 2 bases, the J end by 5 bases, with 24 bases between. The CDR3 DNA is TGTGCCAGCAGTTACGGGACTATGTCGACAGGGAGGAAGGAGACCCAGTACTTC. Its translation: CASSYGTMSTGRKETQYF.

This clonotype occurred many times. The chain has TRBV20-1 and TRBJ2-1; D might be TRBD1 (5 bases). This CDR3 is built from 13 residues. Germline CDR1 and CDR2: DFQATT and SNEGSKA (reference sequence). Trimming left V 5 bases short and J 3 bases short, with 11 bases between. CDR3 nucleotide sequence: TGCAGTGCTCCCGACAGTCTCTACAATGAGCAGTTCTTC. Amino acid sequence: CSAPDSLYNEQFF.

This clonotype was seen a handful of times. The chain is built from TRBV20-1 and TRBJ1-6; 10 bases fit TRBD1. The CDR3 spans 13 residues. The germline V gene encodes CDR1 DFQATT and CDR2 SNEGSKA (reference sequence). V shed 5 bases, J shed 5 bases, and the junction held 0 bases outside the gene matches. The CDR3 DNA follows: TGCAGTGCTGGGACAGGGGATAATTCACCCCTCCACTTT. Protein sequence: CSAGTGDNSPLHF.

This clonotype was seen ten or more times. This chain connects TRBV5-1 to TRBJ2-3; D unresolved. Germline assignment: CDR1 SGHRS and CDR2 YFSETQ. V was pared by 0 bases and J by 2 bases, with 4 bases between. The CDR3 sequence is 13 residues long. CDR3 coding DNA: TGCGCCAGCAGCTTGGGGGACACAGATACGCAGTATTTT. Its translation: CASSLGDTDTQYF.

This clonotype was counted at least ten times. The gene calls are TRBV5-1 and TRBJ2-1, with a tentative D call TRBD1 (5 bases). The CDR3 loop spans 15 amino acids. Germline V gene lookup returns CDR1 SGHRS and CDR2 YFSETQ. V lost 4 bases, J lost 0 bases, and 11 bases lay in between. CDR3 sequence reads: CASSQDSRSYNEQFF. The CDR3 nucleotides are TGCGCCAGCAGCCAAGACAGCCGCTCCTACAATGAGCAGTTCTTC.

This clonotype was counted only a few times. The chain carries TRBV10-3 and TRBJ2-7; no clear D. This CDR3 spans 15 amino acids. In germline, CDR1 is ENHRY, CDR2 SYGVKD. Trimming took off 3 bases at V and 2 bases at J, with 14 bases between the two ends. For the CDR3, the DNA is TGTGCCATCAGTGACTTAGGGCTTGTACCCTACGAGCAGTACTTC. Translation: CAISDLGLVPYEQYF.

This clonotype was recorded many times. The V call is TRBV20-1, the J call TRBJ2-4; D uncertain. The CDR3 contains 15 residues. Deletions cut 6 bases from V and 5 bases from J, with 20 bases between. Germline assignment: CDR1 DFQATT and CDR2 SNEGSKA (reference sequence). In nucleotides, the CDR3 is TGCAGTGCCCCAACTCAGACGGGTTTGGAAAACATTCAGTACTTC. Translating gives CSAPTQTGLENIQYF.

This clonotype has just a few counts. This chain joins TRBV5-1 and TRBJ2-7; TRBD1 might be the D (6 bases). The CDR3 extends over 14 amino acids. The germline gives CDR1 SGHRS, CDR2 YFSETQ. The V and J ends lost 2 bases and 6 bases respectively, with 15 bases between them. The CDR3 is CASSLGGQSTEQYF. The CDR3 DNA reads TGCGCCAGCAGCTTAGGTGGACAGTCAACCGAGCAGTACTTC. The full variable domain, with the rest looked up from reference TRBV5-1 and TRBJ2-7, is KAGVTQTPRYLIKTRGQQVTLSCSPISGHRSVSWYQQTPGQGLQFLFEYFSETQRNKGNFPGRFSGRQFSNSRSEMNVSTLELGDSALYLCASSLGGQSTEQYFGPGTRLTVT.

Comments on this clonotype: Compared with germline, one end of the junction differs, possibly owing to a read error. The chain combines TRBV6-6 with TRBJ1-5; D remains ambiguous. Per the germline V gene, CDR1 is MNHNY and CDR2 is SVGAGI (reference sequence). The CDR3 contains 12 residues. The CDR3 protein is CASRGSTQPQNF. In DNA, the CDR3 is TGTGCCAGCAGGGGGTCGACTCAGCCCCAGAATTTT.

This clonotype has at least ten counts. V is TRBV5-1 and J is TRBJ2-7; 9 bases map to TRBD1. The V segment lost 5 bases and the J segment 5 bases; nucleotides outside the gene matches: 17. The germline V gene has CDR1 SGHRS and CDR2 YFSETQ. The CDR3 sequence is 17 residues long. The DNA for the CDR3 is TGCGCCAGCAGAAAAGAACTCACGGGACAGGGTATGGACGAGCAGTACTTC. Protein: CASRKELTGQGMDEQYF.

This chain uses TRBV28 with TRBJ1-2; D gene uncertain. This CDR3 contains 13 residues. From germline, CDR1 is MDHEN and CDR2 SYDVKM. The V end lost 6 bases, the J end lost 6 bases, and 14 bases lay between the germline ends. CDR3 nucleotides: TGTGCCAGCAGCCCGGAAAGGGCTCATGGCTACACCTTC. Protein sequence: CASSPERAHGYTF.

Many counts were recorded for this clonotype. This chain connects TRBV5-1 to TRBJ2-3, with a possible D match to TRBD1 (6 bases). With 0 bases removed from V and 2 bases from J, the gap between germline ends came to 7 bases. The CDR3 has 14 residues. Germline-derived CDR1 and CDR2 are SGHRS and YFSETQ. This CDR3 reads CASSLGQDTDTQYF. As DNA, the CDR3 is TGCGCCAGCAGCTTGGGACAGGACACAGATACGCAGTATTTT.

This clonotype qualifies as medium-sized. The rearrangement uses TRBV6-2 or TRBV6-3 and TRBJ2-2; 9 bases are shared with TRBD1. Germline CDR1 MNHEY, CDR2 SVGEGT. V lost 8 bases and J lost 6; bases outside the gene matches: 19. This CDR3 spans 18 amino acids. In DNA form, the CDR3 reads TGTGCCAGCGGACCTTCTTTCTGGTGGACAGGGGAATCCGGGGAGCTGTTTTTT. Translated: CASGPSFWWTGESGELFF.

This clonotype has ten or more counts. This chain links TRBV20-1 with TRBJ1-6; a weak D match, TRBD1 (6 bases). CDR1 is DFQATT and CDR2 is SNEGSKA in the germline V gene (reference sequence). This CDR3 contains 15 residues. V was clipped by 0 bases and J by 10 bases, with 16 bases between them. CDR3 residues: CSARDAAGVNSPLHF. The CDR3 DNA reads TGCAGTGCTAGAGATGCGGCAGGGGTGAACTCACCCCTCCACTTT.

In its sample, this clonotype was seen once. The chain is built from TRBV5-1 and TRBJ2-6, with no clear D. This CDR3 is built from 16 residues. Trimming left V 4 bases short and J 6 bases short, with 17 bases between. CDR1 and CDR2 from the germline V gene are SGHRS and YFSETQ. The CDR3 coding sequence is TGCGCCAGCAGCACCAAGCCCAAAGTGAAGGCCAACGTCCTGACTTTC. Amino acids: CASSTKPKVKANVLTF.